The rows below give T cell receptor beta chains drawn from one sample of a study of shared clonotypes between healthy human individuals. The assay was immunoSEQ multiplex PCR, and TCRdb's table has in-frame clones only and misses some. The sample holds about 2.3 million clones; more than 80% are singletons and the top ten take about 0.39%. The sequencing sample was made of naive CD4+ T cells from PBMCs. These receptors came from a man aged 18 to 29 in good health. Some clones in this sample may be carry-over from other donors' samples. Both conserved end residues are part of each CDR3. D genes are given only for firm matches. Part of the rows lack a size; the others show once, few, many or a class for expanded clones.

clone_size	v_call	j_call	d_call	cdr3_aa	cdr3_nt
.	TRBV19	TRBJ1-5	.	CASSIKGVRGQPQHF	TGTGCCAGTAGTATTAAGGGGGTTCGGGGGCAGCCCCAGCATTTT
once	TRBV7-2	TRBJ2-1	TRBD1	CASSLESGGEQFF	TGTGCCAGCAGCTTAGAGTCAGGGGGTGAGCAGTTCTTC
.	TRBV7-3	TRBJ2-7	TRBD1	CASSQGQGYYEQYF	TGTGCCAGCAGCCAGGGACAGGGTTACTACGAGCAGTACTTC
.	TRBV30	TRBJ2-2	.	CAWSVGAGQPGELFF	TGTGCCTGGAGTGTTGGGGCAGGCCAGCCGGGGGAGCTGTTTTTT
.	TRBV18	TRBJ1-2	.	CASSPTPPLGNYGYTF	TGTGCCAGCTCACCGACCCCCCCGCTTGGGAACTATGGCTACACCTTC
.	TRBV7-2	TRBJ2-7	.	CASSLVGTPGTTTYEQYF	TGTGCCAGCAGCTTAGTAGGGACCCCGGGTACCACCACCTACGAGCAGTACTTC
.	TRBV28	TRBJ1-4	.	CASSFFGRVGRGGEKLFF	TGTGCCAGCAGTTTCTTTGGCAGGGTGGGGCGAGGAGGGGAAAAACTGTTTTTT
once	TRBV5-1	TRBJ1-2	.	CASSPEGAHWDGYTF	TGCGCCAGCAGCCCCGAAGGGGCACATTGGGATGGCTACACCTTC
.	TRBV10-1	TRBJ2-7	TRBD1	CASSEPLRGRLYF	TGCGCCAGCAGTGAGCCCCTCAGGGGGCGACTCTACTTC
.	TRBV9	TRBJ1-6	.	CASSYLTPRRQTNFWGYNSPLHF	TGTGCCAGCAGCTACTTAACCCCACGGCGACAGACCAACTTCTGGGGGTATAATTCACCCCTCCACTTT
once	TRBV27	TRBJ2-3	.	CASSSGRVTTDTQYF	TGTGCCAGCAGTTCTGGCCGGGTTACCACAGATACGCAGTATTTT
.	TRBV2	TRBJ2-2	TRBD1	CASSQDRANTGELFF	TGTGCCAGCAGCCAGGACAGGGCGAACACCGGGGAGCTGTTTTTT
.	TRBV9	TRBJ2-1	.	CASSVDAGSYNEQFF	TGTGCCAGCAGCGTAGATGCGGGCTCCTACAATGAGCAGTTCTTC
.	TRBV18	TRBJ2-7	TRBD1	CASSPGQAPYEQYF	TGTGCCAGCTCACCGGGACAGGCACCCTACGAGCAGTACTTC
.	TRBV7-9	TRBJ2-5	.	CASSFFRETQYF	TGTGCCAGCAGCTTTTTTCGGGAGACCCAGTACTTC
.	TRBV29-1	TRBJ2-3	.	CSVDAVGGTDTQYF	TGCAGCGTTGACGCTGTGGGAGGCACAGATACGCAGTATTTT
.	TRBV18	TRBJ1-3	TRBD1	CASSPLFPGQGVTRGNTIYF	TGTGCCAGCTCACCGCTCTTTCCGGGACAGGGAGTAACTAGAGGAAACACCATATATTTT
.	TRBV6-4	TRBJ1-2	TRBD1	CASSDSGRTGEGYTF	TGTGCCAGCAGTGACTCTGGGCGGACAGGGGAAGGCTACACCTTC
.	TRBV5-1	TRBJ2-3	.	CASSLVRASTDTQYF	TGCGCCAGCAGCTTGGTGCGGGCTAGCACAGATACGCAGTATTTT
.	TRBV6-5	TRBJ1-1	TRBD1	CASSSSWDRYTEAFF	TGTGCCAGCAGTTCTTCCTGGGACAGGTACACTGAAGCTTTCTTT
.	TRBV6-5	TRBJ1-5	.	CANLRNNQPQHF	TGTGCGAACTTGCGGAACAATCAGCCCCAGCATTTT
.	TRBV12-5	TRBJ2-7	.	CASGLSTSYEQYF	TGTGCTAGTGGTTTGTCCACTAGCTACGAGCAGTACTTC
.	TRBV7-9	TRBJ2-3	.	CASSLVGAGTDTQYF	TGTGCCAGCAGCTTAGTGGGGGCAGGCACAGATACGCAGTATTTT
.	TRBV7-3	TRBJ2-2	.	CASSSRLANTGELFF	TGTGCCAGCAGCTCCCGACTCGCGAACACCGGGGAGCTGTTTTTT
.	TRBV7-9	TRBJ2-7	.	CASSAAGQSIYEQYF	TGTGCCAGCAGCGCCGCGGGACAGTCGATCTACGAGCAGTACTTC
.	TRBV23-1	TRBJ2-4	TRBD1	CASRTGPRDGGKNIQYF	TGCGCCTCGAGGACAGGGCCGCGGGACGGAGGAAAAAACATTCAGTACTTC
.	TRBV11-2	TRBJ2-7	.	CASSLVTNEQYF	TGTGCCAGCAGCTTAGTGACAAACGAGCAGTACTTC